A single sample is the source of the 9 T cell receptor beta chains below, sequenced in a study of identical twins. TCRdb analysed the 5' RACE reads with MiXCR anew, one entry per CDR3 protein. The sample includes under 350,000 distinct CDR3 sequences, less than 9.5% seen only once; the top ten take roughly 7%. This sample also belongs to another study, concerning yellow fever vaccine responses in identical twins.

Input material: CD8+ T cells sorted from blood. Source of these receptors: a woman aged 18-29 years in good health.

This chain connects TRBV11-2 to TRBJ2-7; unclear D gene. The CDR3 extends over 14 amino acids. V was trimmed by 8 bases and J by 6 bases, leaving 20 bases between them. From germline, CDR1 is SGHAT and CDR2 FQNNGV. The chain's CDR3 is CASGSRVLSREQYF. The CDR3 DNA is TGTGCCAGCGGGTCCCGGGTCCTCTCTCGCGAGCAGTACTTC.

As to this clonotype: A read error may explain this, as a much larger clone is one base away. This chain links TRBV4-1 with TRBJ2-3; D is perhaps TRBD1 (6 bases). CDR1 is MGHRA, CDR2 YSYEKL, per germline. This CDR3 has 13 residues. CDR3 in DNA: TGCGCCAGCAGCGAAACAGGGTTTGATACGCTGTATTTT. Translating gives CASSETGFDTLYF.

J is TRBJ2-1 and V is TRBV6-1; 8 bases are a match to TRBD2. Germline V gene lookup returns CDR1 MNHNS and CDR2 SASEGT. V gave up 6 bases and J gave up 4 bases; unmatched junction bases: 11. There are 16 residues in the CDR3. This CDR3 reads CASRGRAGESYNEQFF. DNA for the CDR3: TGTGCCAGCAGGGGTCGAGCGGGAGAGTCTTACAATGAGCAGTTCTTC.

Worth noting for this clonotype: It may be a read error: a sequence one base away is much more abundant. Lacking the conserved final phenylalanine or tryptophan, this CDR3 likely reflects a read error. J is TRBJ2-1 and V is TRBV11-1; 8 nucleotides agree with TRBD2. The CDR3 has 16 residues. Trimming cost V 1 base and J 7 bases; bases outside gene matches: 9. From germline, CDR1 is SGHAT and CDR2 FQDESV (reference sequence). This CDR3 reads CASSLVGSGGINEQFS. In nucleotides, the CDR3 is TGTGCCAGCAGCTTAGTAGGATCGGGGGGGATTAATGAGCAGTTCTCC.

This clonotype was counted at least ten times. The rearrangement links TRBV7-9 to TRBJ2-7; D is possibly TRBD2 (5 bases). The CDR3 runs 14 residues. V was shortened by 4 bases and J by 6 bases, with 16 bases between the two germline ends. The germline CDR1 and CDR2 sequences are SEHNR and FQNEAQ (reference sequence). CDR3 in amino acids: CASSSPNRGGEQYF. CDR3 in DNA: TGTGCCAGCAGCTCTCCTAACCGGGGTGGCGAGCAGTACTTC.

There are a few counts of this clonotype. This CDR3 reads CASSLSGGSHEQYF. In DNA form, the CDR3 reads TGTGCCAGCAGCTTAAGTGGAGGGTCCCACGAGCAGTACTTC. V gene TRBV11-2 combines with J gene TRBJ2-7; the D gene is possibly TRBD2 (6 bases). V was cut by 2 bases and J by 5 bases, with 13 bases left in between. Germline assignment: CDR1 SGHAT and CDR2 FQNNGV. This CDR3 has 14 residues.

Only a few counts were recorded for this clonotype. This chain links TRBV14 with TRBJ1-2, with unresolved D. Trimming pared 1 base from V and 8 bases from J, leaving 11 bases between. The CDR3 length is 13 residues. From germline, CDR1 is SGHDN and CDR2 FVKESK. The CDR3 coding sequence is TGTGCCAGCAGCCAAGTAGTCAGTATCGGCTACACCTTC. Its translation: CASSQVVSIGYTF.

This clonotype appeared a few times. The chain couples TRBV7-9 to TRBJ2-5; 8 positions agree with TRBD1. V was pared by 4 bases and J by 0 bases, with 7 bases of the junction left unmatched. The CDR3 totals 16 residues. From germline, CDR1 is SEHNR and CDR2 FQNEAQ (reference sequence). The CDR3 loop is CASSSNRGTDQETQYF. The CDR3 DNA follows: TGTGCCAGCAGCTCAAACAGGGGGACGGACCAAGAGACCCAGTACTTC.

Points on this clonotype: At one of its ends the junction is not consistent with the germline gene, which may arise from a read error. This chain uses TRBV7-7 with TRBJ2-7; 9 nucleotides match TRBD1. This CDR3 is built from 15 residues. Germline-derived CDR1 and CDR2 are SSHAT and FNYEAQ (reference sequence). CDR3: CASSFGQGSAYEQYF. The CDR3 bases are TGTGCTAGCAGCTTCGGACAGGGGTCCGCCTACGAGCAGTACTTC.